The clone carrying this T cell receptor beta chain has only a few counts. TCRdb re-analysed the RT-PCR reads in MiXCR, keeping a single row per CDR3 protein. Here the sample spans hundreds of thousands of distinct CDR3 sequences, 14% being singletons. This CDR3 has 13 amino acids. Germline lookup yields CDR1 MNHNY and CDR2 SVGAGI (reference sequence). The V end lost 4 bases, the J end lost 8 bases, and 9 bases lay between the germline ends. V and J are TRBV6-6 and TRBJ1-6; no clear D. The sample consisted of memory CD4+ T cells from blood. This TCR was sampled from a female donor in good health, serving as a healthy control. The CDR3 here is CASSLFLDSPLHF. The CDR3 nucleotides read TGTGCCAGCAGTTTATTTCTGGATTCACCCCTCCACTTT.